This is a list of T cell receptor beta chains from one sample in a study of blood T cell repertoires in COVID-19. The method was immunoSEQ multiplex PCR; TCRdb's version includes in-frame clones alone and lacks a portion of them. In the table there are about 120,000 clones, under 80% of which are singletons. The sequenced material came from peripheral blood. Source of these receptors: a man aged 70-80 years with acute or convalescent COVID-19. Each CDR3 is given without its conserved first and last residue.

CDR3aa | j_gene | v_gene
ASSRGQGANVLT | TRBJ2-6 | TRBV11-3
ASSLVGGTGELF | TRBJ2-2 | TRBV5-1
ASSLVGGGGYT | TRBJ1-2 | TRBV11-2
ASSVAGTVSYNSPLH | TRBJ1-6 | TRBV9
ASRNLQGAEYGYT | TRBJ1-2 | TRBV6-6
ASSDKRGGFNEQF | TRBJ2-1 | TRBV6-1
ASSRLTGGLGEETQY | TRBJ2-5 | TRBV5-8
ASSHPPDSSPLH | TRBJ1-6 | TRBV3-1/TRBV3-2
ASGHRDSRNEQY | TRBJ2-7 | TRBV19
ASSKTSGGATDTQY | TRBJ2-3 | TRBV5-4
ASSEGWTGFGNEQF | TRBJ2-1 | TRBV2
ASSGSLSPLHEQY | TRBJ2-7 | TRBV5-1
ASSLVWRNYGYT | TRBJ1-2 | TRBV7-2
ASSHGDGGSTEAF | TRBJ1-1 | TRBV6-5
ASSSEVGKRGGTDTQY | TRBJ2-3 | TRBV5-1
ASRRGRGTDTQY | TRBJ2-3 | TRBV7-2
ASSSYSNQPQH | TRBJ1-5 | TRBV7-9
ASSPRDTAYNEQF | TRBJ2-1 | TRBV7-8
ASRPTGEVSPLH | TRBJ1-6 | TRBV5-1
ASSAGILEARGELF | TRBJ2-2 | TRBV9
ASSRTGREGETQY | TRBJ2-5 | TRBV11-3
ASSLALAGVETQY | TRBJ2-5 | TRBV5-8
ASTKGQGGVLNTEAF | TRBJ1-1 | TRBV7-9
ASSEVGQGGEKLF | TRBJ1-4 | TRBV5-1
ASSPTGSYNEQF | TRBJ2-1 | TRBV5-8
ASSLVNIQY | TRBJ2-4 | TRBV12-3/TRBV12-4
ASSVDGRVDYGYT | TRBJ1-2 | TRBV9